This is a list of T cell receptor beta chains from one sample in a study of naive and memory T cell subsets. MiXCR, applied by TCRdb to the UMI-ligation and nested PCR reads, yields one record per CDR3 protein. The sample contains tens of thousands of distinct CDR3 sequences, 10% to 12% of which appear only once. Material for sequencing was naive CD4+ T cells from blood. The receptor set was obtained from a human donor in good health. CDR3s include the opening cysteine and the closing phenylalanine or tryptophan. Each record gives: CDR3 protein, CDR3 DNA, J gene, V gene, clone size, D gene. A D gene is named only where the DNA matches it firmly. For some rows the clone size is stated as once, few or many, or as a class when expanded; others skip it.

CDR3aa: CASSYGGTGLYEQYF
CDR3nt: TGTGCCAGCAGTTACGGCGGGACAGGACTCTACGAGCAGTACTTC
j_gene: TRBJ2-7
v_gene: TRBV6-2/TRBV6-3
abundance: few
d_gene: TRBD1

CDR3aa: CASSESGGAADTQYF
CDR3nt: TGTGCCAGCAGTGAAAGCGGGGGGGCGGCAGATACGCAGTATTTT
j_gene: TRBJ2-3
v_gene: TRBV6-1
abundance: .
d_gene: TRBD2

CDR3aa: CASSPRGKEETQYF
CDR3nt: TGTGCCAGCAGCCCCCGAGGTAAAGAAGAGACCCAGTACTTC
j_gene: TRBJ2-5
v_gene: TRBV4-2
abundance: many
d_gene: .

CDR3aa: CSVGPTNAGSGANVLTF
CDR3nt: TGCAGCGTTGGCCCCACAAATGCGGGATCTGGGGCCAACGTCCTGACTTTC
j_gene: TRBJ2-6
v_gene: TRBV29-1
abundance: few
d_gene: .

CDR3aa: CASSFRGTEAFF
CDR3nt: TGCGCCAGCAGTTTCAGAGGAACTGAAGCTTTCTTT
j_gene: TRBJ1-1
v_gene: TRBV10-2
abundance: .
d_gene: .

CDR3aa: CASSRQVPYEQYF
CDR3nt: TGTGCCAGCAGCCGACAGGTCCCCTACGAGCAGTACTTC
j_gene: TRBJ2-7
v_gene: TRBV11-1
abundance: many
d_gene: .

CDR3aa: CASSLLGPPYEQYF
CDR3nt: TGTGCCAGCAGTTTATTGGGCCCGCCCTACGAGCAGTACTTC
j_gene: TRBJ2-7
v_gene: TRBV28
abundance: few
d_gene: .

CDR3aa: CASSQGAALTEAFF
CDR3nt: TGTGCCAGCAGTCAGGGGGCGGCCTTGACTGAAGCTTTCTTT
j_gene: TRBJ1-1
v_gene: TRBV6-1
abundance: .
d_gene: TRBD1

CDR3aa: CASSLNPGTSPLHF
CDR3nt: TGTGCCAGCAGCTTAAACCCAGGGACTTCACCCCTCCACTTT
j_gene: TRBJ1-6
v_gene: TRBV3-1
abundance: few
d_gene: .

CDR3aa: CSVENIGRGSETQYF
CDR3nt: TGCAGCGTTGAAAATATTGGGAGGGGGTCTGAGACCCAGTACTTC
j_gene: TRBJ2-5
v_gene: TRBV29-1
abundance: many
d_gene: .

CDR3aa: CASSVGTGTDLDEQFF
CDR3nt: TGCGCCAGCAGCGTGGGGACAGGCACAGACTTAGATGAGCAGTTCTTC
j_gene: TRBJ2-1
v_gene: TRBV5-1
abundance: .
d_gene: TRBD1

CDR3aa: CASRRDLREQYF
CDR3nt: TGTGCCAGCAGGCGGGATCTCCGCGAGCAGTACTTC
j_gene: TRBJ2-7
v_gene: TRBV28
abundance: many
d_gene: .

CDR3aa: CASSLVGTSAGGDTQYF
CDR3nt: TGTGCCAGCAGCTTAGTCGGGACTAGCGCTGGGGGAGATACGCAGTATTTT
j_gene: TRBJ2-3
v_gene: TRBV7-2
abundance: .
d_gene: TRBD2

CDR3aa: CASSQVITDTQYF
CDR3nt: TGTGCCAGCAGCCAAGTTATCACAGATACGCAGTATTTT
j_gene: TRBJ2-3
v_gene: TRBV3-1
abundance: few
d_gene: .

CDR3aa: CASRGYLGTAPYEQYF
CDR3nt: TGTGCCAGCAGGGGGTACCTGGGGACAGCCCCCTACGAGCAGTACTTC
j_gene: TRBJ2-7
v_gene: TRBV6-6
abundance: few
d_gene: TRBD1